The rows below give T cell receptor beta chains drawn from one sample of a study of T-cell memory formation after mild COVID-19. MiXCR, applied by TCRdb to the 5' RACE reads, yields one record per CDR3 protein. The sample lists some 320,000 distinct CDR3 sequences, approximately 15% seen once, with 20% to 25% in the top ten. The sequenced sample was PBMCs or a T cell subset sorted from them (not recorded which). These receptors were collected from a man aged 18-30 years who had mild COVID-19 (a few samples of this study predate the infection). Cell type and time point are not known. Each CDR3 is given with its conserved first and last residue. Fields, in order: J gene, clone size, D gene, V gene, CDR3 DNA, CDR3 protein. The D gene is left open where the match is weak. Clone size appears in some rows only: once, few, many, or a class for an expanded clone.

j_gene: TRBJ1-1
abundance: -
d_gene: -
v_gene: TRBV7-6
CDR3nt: TGTGCCAGCAGCGCCCATCTGAACACTGAAGCTTTCTTT
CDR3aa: CASSAHLNTEAFF

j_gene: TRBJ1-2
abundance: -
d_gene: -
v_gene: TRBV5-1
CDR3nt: TGCGCCAGCAGCTTCCGGGACAACTATGGCTACACCTTC
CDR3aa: CASSFRDNYGYTF

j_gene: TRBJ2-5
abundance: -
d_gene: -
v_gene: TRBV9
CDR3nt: TGTGCCAGCAGCCCCGTATTCGGGGACGAGGAGACCCAGTACTTC
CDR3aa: CASSPVFGDEETQYF

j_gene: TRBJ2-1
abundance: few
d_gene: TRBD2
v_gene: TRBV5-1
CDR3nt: TGCGCCAGCAGGCCCGGGAGCGGGGCCCTCACGGGGGAGCAGTTCTTC
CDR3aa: CASRPGSGALTGEQFF

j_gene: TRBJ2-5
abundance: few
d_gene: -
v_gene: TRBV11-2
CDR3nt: TGTGCCAGCAGCCCGAAGCAGGGTGGGGAGACCCAGTACTTC
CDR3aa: CASSPKQGGETQYF

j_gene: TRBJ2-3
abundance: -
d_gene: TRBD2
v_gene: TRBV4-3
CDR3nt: TGCGCCAGCAGCCAAGATTCCGGCGGGGGAACAGATACGCAGTATTTT
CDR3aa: CASSQDSGGGTDTQYF

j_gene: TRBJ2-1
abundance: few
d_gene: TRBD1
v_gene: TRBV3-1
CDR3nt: TGTGCCAGCAGCCAAGGGGGGACAGGGGGTAATAATGAGCAGTTCTTC
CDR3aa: CASSQGGTGGNNEQFF

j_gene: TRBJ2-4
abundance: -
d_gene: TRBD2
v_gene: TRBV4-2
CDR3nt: TGTGCCAGCAGCCAAGTCCCACTAGCGGGCGAATTAGCCAAAAACATTCAGTACTTC
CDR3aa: CASSQVPLAGELAKNIQYF

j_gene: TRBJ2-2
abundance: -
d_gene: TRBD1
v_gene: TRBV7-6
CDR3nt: TGTGCCAGCAGATCGCCGGGACAGGGGACCGGGGAGCTGTTTTTT
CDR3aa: CASRSPGQGTGELFF

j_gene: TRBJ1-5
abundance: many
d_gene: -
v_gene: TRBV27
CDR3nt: TGTGCCAGCAGTTTGGGGGGAAGCAATCAGCCCCAGCATTTT
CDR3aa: CASSLGGSNQPQHF

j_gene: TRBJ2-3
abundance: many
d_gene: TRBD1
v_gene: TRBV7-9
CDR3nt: TGTGCCAGCAGCCCTAGGGGGCCAGATACGCAGTATTTT
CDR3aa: CASSPRGPDTQYF

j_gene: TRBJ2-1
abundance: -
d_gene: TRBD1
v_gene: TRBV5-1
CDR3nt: TGCGCCAGCAGCAACGGACAGGGGGCTGCGAATGAGCAGTTCTTC
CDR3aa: CASSNGQGAANEQFF

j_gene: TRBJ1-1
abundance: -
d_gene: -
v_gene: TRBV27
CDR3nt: TGTGCCAGCAGCGTGCATACAGGGTTCATGAACACTGAAGCTTTCTTT
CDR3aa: CASSVHTGFMNTEAFF

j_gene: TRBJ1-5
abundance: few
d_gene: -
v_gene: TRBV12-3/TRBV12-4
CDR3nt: TGTGCCAGCAGTTCACAGTCGGGGGCCTATCAGCCCCAGCATTTT
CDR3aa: CASSSQSGAYQPQHF

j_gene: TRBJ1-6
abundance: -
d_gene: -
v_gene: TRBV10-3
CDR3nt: TGTGCCATCAGTGAGGAGAGGTCACCCCTCCACTTT
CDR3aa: CAISEERSPLHF

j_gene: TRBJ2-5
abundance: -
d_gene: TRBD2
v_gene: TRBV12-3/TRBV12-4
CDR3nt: TGTGCCAGCAGTTTCACGGGGGGGCCTCGAGAGACCCAGTACTTC
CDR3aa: CASSFTGGPRETQYF

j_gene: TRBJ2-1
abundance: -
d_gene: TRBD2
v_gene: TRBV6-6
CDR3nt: TGTGCCAGCAACGAACTAGCGGGGGGTACAAGCTCCTACAATGAGCAGTTCTTC
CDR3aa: CASNELAGGTSSYNEQFF

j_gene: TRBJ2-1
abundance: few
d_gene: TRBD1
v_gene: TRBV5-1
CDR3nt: TGCGCCAGCAGCTTTCTAGGACAGGGGGCTGAGAATGAGCAGTTCTTC
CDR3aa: CASSFLGQGAENEQFF

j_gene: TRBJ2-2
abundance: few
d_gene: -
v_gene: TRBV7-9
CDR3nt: TGTGCCAGCAGCTTAGAAGATTCGAACACCGGGGAGCTGTTTTTT
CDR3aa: CASSLEDSNTGELFF

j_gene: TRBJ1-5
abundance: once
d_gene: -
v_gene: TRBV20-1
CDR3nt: TGCAGTGCTAGAGTGTATGGTCAGCCCCAGCATTTT
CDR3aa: CSARVYGQPQHF

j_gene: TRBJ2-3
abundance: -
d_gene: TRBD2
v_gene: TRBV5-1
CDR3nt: TGCGCCAGCAGCTTGGGCCCTAGCGGGGGGACGGATACGCAGTATTTT
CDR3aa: CASSLGPSGGTDTQYF

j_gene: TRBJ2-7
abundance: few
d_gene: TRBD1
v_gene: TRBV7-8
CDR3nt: TGTGCCAGCAGCTTAGGGACCCGGGACAGGGTGTACGAGCAGTACTTC
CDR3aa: CASSLGTRDRVYEQYF

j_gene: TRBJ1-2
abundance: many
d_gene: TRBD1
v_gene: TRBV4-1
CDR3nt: TGCGCCAGCAGCCAAGAAGTGGCAGGGGGCCTTGGAGGTGGCTACACCTTC
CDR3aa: CASSQEVAGGLGGGYTF

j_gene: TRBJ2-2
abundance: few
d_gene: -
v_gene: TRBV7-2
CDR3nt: TGTGCCAGCAGCCCCGAACACCAAATGAAACCCACGAACACCGGGGAGCTGTTTTTT
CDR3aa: CASSPEHQMKPTNTGELFF

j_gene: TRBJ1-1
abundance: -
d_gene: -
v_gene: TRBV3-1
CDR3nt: TGTGCCAGCAGCCAAGGTCAGGGGAGATCGGCTGAAGCTTTCTTT
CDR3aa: CASSQGQGRSAEAFF

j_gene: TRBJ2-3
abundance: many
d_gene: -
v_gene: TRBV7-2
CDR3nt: TGTGCCAGCAGCCACAGCAGGCCAGATACGCAGTATTTT
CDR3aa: CASSHSRPDTQYF

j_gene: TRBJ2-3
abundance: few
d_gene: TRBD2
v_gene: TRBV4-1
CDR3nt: TGCGCCAGCAGCCAAGTTCCCCTCGGGGGGGCCACAGATACGCAGTATTTT
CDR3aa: CASSQVPLGGATDTQYF

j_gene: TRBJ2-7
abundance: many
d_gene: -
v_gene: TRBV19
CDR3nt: TGTGCCAGTAGTATCGGTTGGGGGGCGAGCCACGAGCAGTACTTC
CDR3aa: CASSIGWGASHEQYF

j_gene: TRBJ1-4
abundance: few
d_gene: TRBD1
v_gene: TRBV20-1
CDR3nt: TGCAGTGCCCCCCCGGACAGGGACAATGAAAAACTGTTTTTT
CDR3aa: CSAPPDRDNEKLFF

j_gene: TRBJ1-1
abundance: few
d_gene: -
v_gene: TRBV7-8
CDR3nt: TGTGCCAGCAGCTTAGCTTGGGTCGGACGGAACACTGAAGCTTTCTTT
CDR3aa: CASSLAWVGRNTEAFF

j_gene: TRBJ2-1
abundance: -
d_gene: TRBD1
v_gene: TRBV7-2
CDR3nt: TGTGCCAGCAGCTTAGGCACCGGGACAGGGTTATACGAGCAGTTCTTC
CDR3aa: CASSLGTGTGLYEQFF

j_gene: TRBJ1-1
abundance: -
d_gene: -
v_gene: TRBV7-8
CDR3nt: TGTGCCAGCAGCTTACAGGAGATGAACACTGAAGCTTTCTTT
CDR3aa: CASSLQEMNTEAFF

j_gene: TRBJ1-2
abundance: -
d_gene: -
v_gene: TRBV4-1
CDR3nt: TGCGCCAGCAGCCAAGAGGAAAACAGATATGGCTACACCTTC
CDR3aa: CASSQEENRYGYTF

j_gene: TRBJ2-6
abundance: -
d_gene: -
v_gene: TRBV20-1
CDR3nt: TGCAGTGCTAGAGCAGGGGCTGGGGCCAACGTCCTGACTTTC
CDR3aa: CSARAGAGANVLTF

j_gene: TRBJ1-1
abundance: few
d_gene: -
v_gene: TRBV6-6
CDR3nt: TGTGCCAGCAGCCTTGGGGGGGCCGCTTTCTTT
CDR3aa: CASSLGGAAFF

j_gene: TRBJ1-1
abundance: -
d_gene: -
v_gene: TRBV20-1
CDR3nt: TGCAGTGCTAGGGCGCAGGGGCTGAACACTGAAGCTTTCTTT
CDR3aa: CSARAQGLNTEAFF

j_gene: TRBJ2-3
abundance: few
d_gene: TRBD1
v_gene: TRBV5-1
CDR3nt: TGCGCCAGCAGCTACGGACAGGGGGAGTCAGATACGCAGTATTTT
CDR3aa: CASSYGQGESDTQYF

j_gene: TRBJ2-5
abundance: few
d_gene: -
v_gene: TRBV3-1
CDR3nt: TGTGCCAGCAGCCAAGTGGCAGGGGACGAGACCCAGTACTTC
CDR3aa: CASSQVAGDETQYF

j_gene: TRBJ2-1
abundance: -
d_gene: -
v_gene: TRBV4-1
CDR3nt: TGCGCCAGCAGCCATCAGCCTTACAATGAGCAGTTCTTC
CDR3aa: CASSHQPYNEQFF

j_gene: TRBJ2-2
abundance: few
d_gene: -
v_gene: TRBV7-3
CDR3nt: TGTGCCAGCAGCACGGGGACTTCAAACACCGGGGAGCTGTTTTTT
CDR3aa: CASSTGTSNTGELFF

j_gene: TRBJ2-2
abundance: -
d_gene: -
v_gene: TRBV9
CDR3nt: TGTGCCAGCACTCCCAGATACACCGGGGAGCTGTTTTTT
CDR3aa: CASTPRYTGELFF

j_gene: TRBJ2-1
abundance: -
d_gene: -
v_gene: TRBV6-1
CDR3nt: TGTGCCAGCAGACCCCTTGCGGGGCGTTCCTACAATGAGCAGTTCTTC
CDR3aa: CASRPLAGRSYNEQFF

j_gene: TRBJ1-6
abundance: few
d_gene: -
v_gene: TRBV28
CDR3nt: TGTGCCAGCACCACTCCGGGACCTTCACCCCTCCACTTT
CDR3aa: CASTTPGPSPLHF

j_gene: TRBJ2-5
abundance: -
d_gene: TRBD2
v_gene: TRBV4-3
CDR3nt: TGCGCCAGCAGCCAAGGGGGGGGAGAAGAGACCCAGTACTTC
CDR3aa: CASSQGGGEETQYF

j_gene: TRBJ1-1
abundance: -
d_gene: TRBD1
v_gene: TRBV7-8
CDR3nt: TGTGCCAGCAGCACAGACAGGGTAGAAGCTTTCTTT
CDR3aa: CASSTDRVEAFF

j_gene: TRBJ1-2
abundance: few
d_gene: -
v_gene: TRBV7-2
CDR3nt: TGTGCCAGCAGCTTTTTAGCAAGGCAGGGTCGGGGCTACACCTTC
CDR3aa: CASSFLARQGRGYTF

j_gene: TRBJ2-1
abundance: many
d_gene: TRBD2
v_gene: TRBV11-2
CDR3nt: TGTGCCAGCAGCCGGGACCCAGCGGGGGGTGAGCAGTTCTTC
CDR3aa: CASSRDPAGGEQFF

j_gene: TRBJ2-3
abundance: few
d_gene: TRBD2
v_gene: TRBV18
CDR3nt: TGTGCCAGCTCACAACCGGGACTAGCATACTTTACGCAGTATTTT
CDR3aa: CASSQPGLAYFTQYF

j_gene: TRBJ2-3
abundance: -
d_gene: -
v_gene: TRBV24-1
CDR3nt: TGTGCCACCAGTGCCACATGGGAAGATACGCAGTATTTT
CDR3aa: CATSATWEDTQYF

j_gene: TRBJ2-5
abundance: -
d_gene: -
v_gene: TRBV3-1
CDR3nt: TGTGCCAGCAGCCAAGGGACGGTCGTCCAAGAGACCCAGTACTTC
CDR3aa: CASSQGTVVQETQYF

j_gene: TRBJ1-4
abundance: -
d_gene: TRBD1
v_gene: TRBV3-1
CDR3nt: TGTGCCAGCAGCCATCGACAGGGAAGAGAAAAACTGTTTTTT
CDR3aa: CASSHRQGREKLFF

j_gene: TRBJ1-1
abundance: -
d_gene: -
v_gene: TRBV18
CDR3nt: TGTGCCAGCTCACCACAGGAAGTGAGCACTGAAGCTTTCTTT
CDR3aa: CASSPQEVSTEAFF

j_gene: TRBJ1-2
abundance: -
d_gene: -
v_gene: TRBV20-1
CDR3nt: TGCAGTGCCCAGATCCCAGAACAAACCTATGGCTACACCTTC
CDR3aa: CSAQIPEQTYGYTF

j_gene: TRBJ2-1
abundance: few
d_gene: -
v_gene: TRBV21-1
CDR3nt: TGTGCCAGCAGCAAAGATAGGGGGGACAGACGACCAGTCAAGAATGAGCAGTTCTTC
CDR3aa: CASSKDRGDRRPVKNEQFF

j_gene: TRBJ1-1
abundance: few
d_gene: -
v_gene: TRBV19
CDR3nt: TGTGCCAGTAGGGACGGCCCAGTGAACACTGAAGCTTTCTTT
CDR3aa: CASRDGPVNTEAFF